The present T cell receptor beta chain was sequenced within a study of cytomegalovirus exposure and HLA in healthy donors. Overall study context: An earlier analysis found some 100 million unique TCR beta sequences from around 180 million T cells. General study points: HLA restriction was apparent for most CMV-associated TCR beta chains in a later analysis. DRB1 showed the most TCR associations and HLA-C the fewest in a later analysis, as rates varied by HLA locus.

In this sample, this clone is medium-sized. Its antigen is still unknown. J gave up 10 bases and V 0 bases, and 6 bases lay outside the gene matches. Germline V gives CDR1 SGHRS, CDR2 YFSETQ. CDR3 size: 15 residues. PCR primers comprised 60 Vbeta and 13 Jbeta primers. Assay: immunoSEQ multiplex PCR; the TCRdb copy retains only in-frame clones and omits some. The table includes fewer than 140,000 clones, about 70% detected once. This rearrangement joins TRBV5-1 to TRBJ1-6, with TRBD1 identical over 8 bases. This receptor was identified in a female donor in good health and CMV-seronegative. The sequencing input was PBMCs. CDR3 in amino acids: CASSLAGGLESPLHF. As DNA, the CDR3 is TGCGCCAGCAGCTTGGCAGGGGGCTTGGAGTCACCCCTCCACTTT. The full variable domain, completed using reference TRBV5-1 and TRBJ1-6, is KAGVTQTPRYLIKTRGQQVTLSCSPISGHRSVSWYQQTPGQGLQFLFEYFSETQRNKGNFPGRFSGRQFSNSRSEMNVSTLELGDSALYLCASSLAGGLESPLHFGNGTRLTVT.